This T cell receptor beta chain came from a study of human T cells and chemical hapten exposure. Study-level results: Versus controls, significantly more large CDR3 similarity clusters arose from expanded TCRs.

V shed 2 bases and J shed 11 bases, with 12 bases lying between them. Germline-derived CDR1 and CDR2 are MNHEY and SVGAGI. The CDR3 length is 13 residues. Time point of the sample: patch test 2, 6 weeks after DPC sensitization. As for treatment: therapeutic diphenylcyclopropenone sensitization with weekly scalp DPC. Phlebotomy was performed prior to application of every patch test. The authors extracted total RNA from unfractionated whole blood. TCRdb itself ran the RACE reads through MiXCR, one entry per CDR3 protein. The sample lists some 350,000 distinct CDR3 sequences, about 6% occurring once. This clonotype showed up just a few times. Its antigen is not known.

The gene calls are TRBV6-5 and TRBJ2-2, with a weak D call TRBD2 (5 bases). The clonotype originates from a young woman with alopecia areata. Some clones in this sample may be carry-over from other donors' samples. Source: whole blood, taken in connection with sensitization to the hapten diphenylcyclopropenone (DPC). In nucleotides, the CDR3 is TGTGCCAGCAGTTACCGGGGTCAACACGAGCTGTTTTTT. Its translation: CASSYRGQHELFF.